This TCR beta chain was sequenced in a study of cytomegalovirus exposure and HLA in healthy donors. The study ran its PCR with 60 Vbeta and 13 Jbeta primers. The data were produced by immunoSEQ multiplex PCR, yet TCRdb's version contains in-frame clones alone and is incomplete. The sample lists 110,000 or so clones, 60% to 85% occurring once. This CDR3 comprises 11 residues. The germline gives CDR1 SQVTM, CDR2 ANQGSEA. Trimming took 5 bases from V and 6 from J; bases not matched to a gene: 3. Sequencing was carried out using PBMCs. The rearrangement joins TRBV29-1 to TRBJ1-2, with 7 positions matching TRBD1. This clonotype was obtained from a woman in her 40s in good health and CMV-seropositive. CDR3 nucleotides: TGCAGCGTTCAGGGGGTGGATGGCTACACCTTC. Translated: CSVQGVDGYTF.